In this sample, the clone carrying this T cell receptor beta chain turned up a few times. Its specificity is unknown. The data were taken from a study of T cells in Graves' hyperthyroidism and ophthalmopathy. Study results and limitations: Most thyroid clonotypes expanded above 0.001 were also detected in blood. From stable hyperthyroidism, ophthalmopathy was set apart by a 13 V-J model.

Diagnosis rested on symptoms, serum thyroxine and TRAb, thyroid ultrasound, and orbital computed tomography. PBMCs were sourced from approximately 10 ml fresh peripheral blood. From RNA transcripts, TCR beta CDR3 regions were amplified. When the TCR CDR3 underwent first-round RT-PCR, the HTBI primer set was used. One entry per CDR3 protein, called by TCRdb with MiXCR from the multiplex PCR reads. There are 600,000 or so distinct CDR3 sequences in the sample; roughly 14% occur only once, and about 12% lies in the top ten. The germline V and J ends were trimmed by 3 bases and 8 bases, with 8 bases remaining between them. The CDR3 has 11 residues. Per the germline V gene, CDR1 is SGDLS and CDR2 is YYNGEE.

This receptor was obtained from a woman aged 45-65 years with Graves' ophthalmopathy. The sequenced material came from blood. V and J are TRBV9 and TRBJ1-1; D might be TRBD1 (6 bases). For the CDR3, the DNA is TGTGCCAGCAGCGGAGACAGGGAAGCTTTCTTT. It is translated as CASSGDREAFF.